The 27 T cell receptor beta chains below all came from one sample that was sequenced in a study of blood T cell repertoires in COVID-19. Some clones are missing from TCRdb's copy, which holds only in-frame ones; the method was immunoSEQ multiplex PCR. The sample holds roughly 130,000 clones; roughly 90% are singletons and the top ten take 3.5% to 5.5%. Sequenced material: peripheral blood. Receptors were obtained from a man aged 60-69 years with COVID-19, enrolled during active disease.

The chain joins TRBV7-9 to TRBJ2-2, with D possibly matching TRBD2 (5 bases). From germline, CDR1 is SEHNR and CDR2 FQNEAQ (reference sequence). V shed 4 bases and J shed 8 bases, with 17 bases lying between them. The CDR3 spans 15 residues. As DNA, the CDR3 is TGTGCCAGCAGCTCCTTGACTCGTTCGGGGGGGGAGCTGTTTTTT. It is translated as CASSSLTRSGGELFF. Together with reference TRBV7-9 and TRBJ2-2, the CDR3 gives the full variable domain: DTGVSQNPRHKITKRGQNVTFRCDPISEHNRLYWYRQTLGQGPEFLTYFQNEAQLEKSRLLSDRFSAERPKGSFSTLEIQRTEQGDSAMYLCASSSLTRSGGELFFGEGSRLTVL.

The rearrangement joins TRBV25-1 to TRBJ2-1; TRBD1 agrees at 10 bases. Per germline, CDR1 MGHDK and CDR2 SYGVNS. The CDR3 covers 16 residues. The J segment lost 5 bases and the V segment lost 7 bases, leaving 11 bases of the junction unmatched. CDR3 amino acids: CASTRQGAWEDNEQFF. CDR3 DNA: TGTGCCAGCACCAGACAGGGGGCATGGGAAGACAATGAGCAGTTCTTC.

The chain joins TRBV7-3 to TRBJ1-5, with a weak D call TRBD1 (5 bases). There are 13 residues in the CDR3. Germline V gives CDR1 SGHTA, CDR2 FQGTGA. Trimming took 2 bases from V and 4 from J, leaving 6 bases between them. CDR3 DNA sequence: TGTGCCAGCAGCTTAGGGGCTAATCAGCCCCAGCATTTT. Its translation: CASSLGANQPQHF. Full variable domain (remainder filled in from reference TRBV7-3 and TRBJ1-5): GAGVSQTPSNKVTEKGKYVELRCDPISGHTALYWYRQSLGQGPEFLIYFQGTGAADDSGLPNDRFFAVRPEGSVSTLKIQRTERGDSAVYLCASSLGANQPQHFGDGTRLSIL.

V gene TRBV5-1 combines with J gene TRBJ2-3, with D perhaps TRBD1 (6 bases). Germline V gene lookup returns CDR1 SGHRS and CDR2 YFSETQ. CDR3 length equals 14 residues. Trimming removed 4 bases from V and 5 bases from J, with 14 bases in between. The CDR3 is CASSGPGTRDTQYF. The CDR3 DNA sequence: TGCGCCAGCAGCGGCCCGGGGACACGAGATACGCAGTATTTT.

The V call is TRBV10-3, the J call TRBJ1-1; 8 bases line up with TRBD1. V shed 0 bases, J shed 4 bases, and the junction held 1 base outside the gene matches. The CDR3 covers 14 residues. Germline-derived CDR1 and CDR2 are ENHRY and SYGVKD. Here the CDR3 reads CAISESDRGTEAFF. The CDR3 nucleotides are TGTGCCATCAGTGAGTCAGACAGGGGCACTGAAGCTTTCTTT.

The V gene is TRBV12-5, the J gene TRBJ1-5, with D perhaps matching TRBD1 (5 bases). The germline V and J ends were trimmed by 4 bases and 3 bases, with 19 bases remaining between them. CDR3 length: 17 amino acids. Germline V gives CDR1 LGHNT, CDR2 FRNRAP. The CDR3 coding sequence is TGTGCTAGTGGTTGGCACCCGCGGGAGGGGATCAATCAGCCCCAGCATTTT. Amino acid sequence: CASGWHPREGINQPQHF.

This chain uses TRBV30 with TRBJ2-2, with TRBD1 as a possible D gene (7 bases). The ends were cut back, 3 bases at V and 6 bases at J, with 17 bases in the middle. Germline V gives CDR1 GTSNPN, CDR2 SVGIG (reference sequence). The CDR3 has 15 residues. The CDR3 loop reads CAWRKGAGTSGELFF. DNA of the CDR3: TGTGCCTGGAGAAAGGGGGCGGGAACCTCCGGGGAGCTGTTTTTT.

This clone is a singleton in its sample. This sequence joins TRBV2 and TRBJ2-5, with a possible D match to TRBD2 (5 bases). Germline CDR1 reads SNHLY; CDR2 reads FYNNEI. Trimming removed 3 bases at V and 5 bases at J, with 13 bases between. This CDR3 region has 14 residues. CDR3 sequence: CASSDARGRETQYF. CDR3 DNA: TGTGCCAGCAGTGATGCCCGGGGTCGGGAGACCCAGTACTTC.

The DNA for the CDR3 is TGTGCCAGCAGCTCCCCCGACAGGGGTCAAGAAAAACTGTTTTTT. It encodes CASSSPDRGQEKLFF. The V and J genes are TRBV11-1 and TRBJ1-4; the match to TRBD1 covers 8 bases. Looked up from germline, CDR1 is SGHAT and CDR2 is FQDESV (reference sequence). This CDR3 contains 15 residues. V lost 4 bases, J lost 8 bases, and 9 bases stayed unmatched.

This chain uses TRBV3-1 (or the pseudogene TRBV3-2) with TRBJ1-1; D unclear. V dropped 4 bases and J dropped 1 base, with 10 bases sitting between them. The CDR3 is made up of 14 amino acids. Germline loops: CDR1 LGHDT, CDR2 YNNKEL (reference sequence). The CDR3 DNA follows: TGTGCCAGCAGCCCGCGACTGGAGAACACTGAAGCTTTCTTT. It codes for CASSPRLENTEAFF.

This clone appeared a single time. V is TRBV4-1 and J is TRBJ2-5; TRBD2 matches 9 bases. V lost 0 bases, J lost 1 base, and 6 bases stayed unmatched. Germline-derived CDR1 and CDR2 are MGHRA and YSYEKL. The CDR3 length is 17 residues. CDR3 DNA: TGCGCCAGCAGCCAAGAGGGGGCTAGCGGGACCCAAGAGACCCAGTACTTC. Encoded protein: CASSQEGASGTQETQYF.

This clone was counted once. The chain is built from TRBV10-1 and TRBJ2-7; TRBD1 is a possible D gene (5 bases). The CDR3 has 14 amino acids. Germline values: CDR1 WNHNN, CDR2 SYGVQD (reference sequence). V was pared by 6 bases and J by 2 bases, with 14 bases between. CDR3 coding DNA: TGCGCCAGCAGCACAGGATCAAGGGCCTACGAGCAGTACTTC. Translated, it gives CASSTGSRAYEQYF.

DNA for the CDR3: TGTGCCAGTAGACAGGAGCCCTCCTACGAGCAGTACTTC. It translates to CASRQEPSYEQYF. This chain uses TRBV19 with TRBJ2-7; a weak D match, TRBD1 (5 bases). V gave up 6 bases and J gave up 0 bases, with 9 bases separating them. CDR1 is LNHDA, CDR2 SQIVND, per germline (reference sequence). CDR3 length: 13 residues. Filled out from reference TRBV19 and TRBJ2-7, the complete variable domain reads DGGITQSPKYLFRKEGQNVTLSCEQNLNHDAMYWYRQDPGQGLRLIYYSQIVNDFQKGDIAEGYSVSREKKESFPLTVTSAQKNPTAFYLCASRQEPSYEQYFGPGTRLTVT.

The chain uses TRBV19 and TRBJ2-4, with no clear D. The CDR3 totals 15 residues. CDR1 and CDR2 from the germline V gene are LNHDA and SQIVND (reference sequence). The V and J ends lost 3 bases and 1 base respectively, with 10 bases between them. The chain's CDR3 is CASSMWSGAKNIQYF. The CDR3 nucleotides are TGTGCCAGTAGTATGTGGAGTGGGGCCAAAAACATTCAGTACTTC. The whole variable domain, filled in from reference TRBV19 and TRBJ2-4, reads DGGITQSPKYLFRKEGQNVTLSCEQNLNHDAMYWYRQDPGQGLRLIYYSQIVNDFQKGDIAEGYSVSREKKESFPLTVTSAQKNPTAFYLCASSMWSGAKNIQYFGAGTRLSVL.

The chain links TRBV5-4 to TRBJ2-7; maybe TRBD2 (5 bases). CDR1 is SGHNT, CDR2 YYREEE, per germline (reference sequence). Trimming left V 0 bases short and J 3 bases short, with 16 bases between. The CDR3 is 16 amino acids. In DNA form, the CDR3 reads TGTGCCAGCAGCTTGGGTCCCCTTAGCGAGCACTACGAGCAGTACTTC. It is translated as CASSLGPLSEHYEQYF. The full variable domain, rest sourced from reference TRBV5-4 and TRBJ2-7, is ETGVTQSPTHLIKTRGQQVTLRCSSQSGHNTVSWYQQALGQGPQFIFQYYREEENGRGNFPPRFSGLQFPNYSSELNVNALELDDSALYLCASSLGPLSEHYEQYFGPGTRLTVT.

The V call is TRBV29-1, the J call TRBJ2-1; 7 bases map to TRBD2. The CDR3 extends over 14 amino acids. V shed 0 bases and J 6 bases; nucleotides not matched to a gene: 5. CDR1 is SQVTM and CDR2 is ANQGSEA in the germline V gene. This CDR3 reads CSVEEGSGGNEQFF. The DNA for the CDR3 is TGCAGCGTTGAAGAGGGTTCGGGGGGCAATGAGCAGTTCTTC.

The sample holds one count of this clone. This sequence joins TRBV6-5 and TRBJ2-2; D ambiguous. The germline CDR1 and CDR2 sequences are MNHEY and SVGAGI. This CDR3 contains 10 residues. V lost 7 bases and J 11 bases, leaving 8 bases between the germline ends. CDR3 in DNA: TGTGCCAGCATAGATACCGAGCTGTTTTTT. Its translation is CASIDTELFF.

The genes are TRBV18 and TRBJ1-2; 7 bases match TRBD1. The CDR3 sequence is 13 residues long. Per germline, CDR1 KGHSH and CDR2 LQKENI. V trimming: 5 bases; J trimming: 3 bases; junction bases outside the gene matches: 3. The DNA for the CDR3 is TGTGCCAGCTCAGAAGACAGGGACTATGGCTACACCTTC. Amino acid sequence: CASSEDRDYGYTF.

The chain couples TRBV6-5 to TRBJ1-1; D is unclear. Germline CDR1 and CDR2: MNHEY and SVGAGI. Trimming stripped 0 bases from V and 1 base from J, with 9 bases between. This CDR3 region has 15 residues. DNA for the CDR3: TGTGCCAGCAGTTACTCGAGGCGGCCGAACACTGAAGCTTTCTTT. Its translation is CASSYSRRPNTEAFF.

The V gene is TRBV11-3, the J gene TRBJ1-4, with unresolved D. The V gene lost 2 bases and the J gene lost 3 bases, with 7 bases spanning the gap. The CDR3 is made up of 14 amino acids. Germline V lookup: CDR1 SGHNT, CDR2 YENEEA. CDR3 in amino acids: CASSLHTSNEKLFF. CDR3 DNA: TGTGCCAGCAGCTTACACACCTCTAATGAAAAACTGTTTTTT.

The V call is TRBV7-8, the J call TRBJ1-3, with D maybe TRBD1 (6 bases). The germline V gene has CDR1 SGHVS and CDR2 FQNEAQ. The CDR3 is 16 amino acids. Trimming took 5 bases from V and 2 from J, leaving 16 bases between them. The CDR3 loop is CASSPTQTGTGNTIYF. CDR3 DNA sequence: TGTGCCAGCAGCCCCACTCAAACAGGGACTGGAAACACCATATATTTT.

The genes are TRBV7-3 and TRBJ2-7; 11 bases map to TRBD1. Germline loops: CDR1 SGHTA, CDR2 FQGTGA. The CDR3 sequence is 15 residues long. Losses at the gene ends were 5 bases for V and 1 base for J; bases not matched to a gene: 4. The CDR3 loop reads CASSGQGAFSYEQYF. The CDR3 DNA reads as TGTGCCAGCAGCGGACAGGGGGCATTTTCCTACGAGCAGTACTTC. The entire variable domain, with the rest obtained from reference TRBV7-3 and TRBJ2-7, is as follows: GAGVSQTPSNKVTEKGKYVELRCDPISGHTALYWYRQSLGQGPEFLIYFQGTGAADDSGLPNDRFFAVRPEGSVSTLKIQRTERGDSAVYLCASSGQGAFSYEQYFGPGTRLTVT.

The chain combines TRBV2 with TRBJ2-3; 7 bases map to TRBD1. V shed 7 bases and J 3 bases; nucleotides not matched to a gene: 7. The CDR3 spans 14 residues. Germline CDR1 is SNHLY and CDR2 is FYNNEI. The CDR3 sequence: CASIRQGGTDTQYF. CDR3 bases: TGTGCCAGCATCCGACAGGGTGGAACAGATACGCAGTATTTT.

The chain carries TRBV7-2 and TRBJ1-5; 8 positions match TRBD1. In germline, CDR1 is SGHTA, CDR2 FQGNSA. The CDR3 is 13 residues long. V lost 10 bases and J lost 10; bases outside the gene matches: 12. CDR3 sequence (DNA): TGTGCCACCCACCGGGACAGGCACTCCCCCCAGCATTTT. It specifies CATHRDRHSPQHF.

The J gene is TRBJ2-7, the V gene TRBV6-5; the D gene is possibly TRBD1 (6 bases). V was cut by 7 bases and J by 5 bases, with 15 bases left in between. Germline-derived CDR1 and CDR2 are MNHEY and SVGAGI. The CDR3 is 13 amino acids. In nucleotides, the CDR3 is TGTGCCAGCACCGGCACAGGGTTAAACGAGCAGTACTTC. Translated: CASTGTGLNEQYF.

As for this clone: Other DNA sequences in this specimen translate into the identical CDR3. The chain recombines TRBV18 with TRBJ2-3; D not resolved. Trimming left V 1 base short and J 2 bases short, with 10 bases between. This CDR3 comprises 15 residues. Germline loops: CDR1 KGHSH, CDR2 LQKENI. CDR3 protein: CASSPLVAATDTQYF. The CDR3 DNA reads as TGTGCCAGCTCACCACTGGTGGCGGCCACAGATACGCAGTATTTT.

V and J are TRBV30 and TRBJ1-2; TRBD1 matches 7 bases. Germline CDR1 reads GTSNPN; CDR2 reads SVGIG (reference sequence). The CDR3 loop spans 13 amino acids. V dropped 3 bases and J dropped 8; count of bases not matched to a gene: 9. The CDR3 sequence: CAWRGLTGVGYTF. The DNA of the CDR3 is TGTGCCTGGAGGGGACTTACAGGGGTCGGCTACACCTTC.